The rows below give T cell receptor beta chains drawn from one sample of a study of cytomegalovirus exposure and HLA in healthy donors. The table came from immunoSEQ multiplex PCR; TCRdb's copy has only in-frame clones and leaves some out. The sample holds fewer than 100,000 clones, over 75% seen once. The sequenced sample consisted of PBMCs. Receptor source: a male donor in good health and CMV-seropositive. The CDR3 runs from the conserved cysteine through the conserved F or W. A D gene is named only where the DNA matches it firmly. Rows may omit the clone size; those that give it use once, few, many or a size class.

J gene: TRBJ1-3; D gene: NA; clone size: once; V gene: TRBV6-1; CDR3 DNA: TGTGCCAGCAGTGCGGACAGTCCGGGAAACACCATATATTTT; CDR3 protein: CASSADSPGNTIYF
J gene: TRBJ1-1; D gene: NA; clone size: NA; V gene: TRBV28; CDR3 DNA: TGTGCCAGCAGTTTATTTGGGACTAGCACTGAAGCTTTCTTT; CDR3 protein: CASSLFGTSTEAFF
J gene: TRBJ1-5; D gene: NA; clone size: NA; V gene: TRBV19; CDR3 DNA: TGTGCCAGTAGTGACGGGGAGCTACGGAATCAGCCCCAGCATTTT; CDR3 protein: CASSDGELRNQPQHF
J gene: TRBJ2-7; D gene: NA; clone size: NA; V gene: TRBV19; CDR3 DNA: TGTGCCAGTAGTCAGGGCTACGAGCAGTACTTC; CDR3 protein: CASSQGYEQYF
J gene: TRBJ2-1; D gene: TRBD2; clone size: NA; V gene: TRBV7-3; CDR3 DNA: TGTGCCAGCAGCCAAAGCGGGACTAGCGGCGCTGAGCAGTTCTTC; CDR3 protein: CASSQSGTSGAEQFF
J gene: TRBJ2-2; D gene: NA; clone size: NA; V gene: TRBV10-2; CDR3 DNA: TGCGCCAGCGCGGATCGGGAGCGTTGGGCCGGGGAGCTGTTTTTT; CDR3 protein: CASADRERWAGELFF
J gene: TRBJ2-7; D gene: NA; clone size: NA; V gene: TRBV7-9; CDR3 DNA: TGTGCCAGCAGCTTAGCGGGAGTAACCTACGAGCAGTACTTC; CDR3 protein: CASSLAGVTYEQYF
J gene: TRBJ1-1; D gene: NA; clone size: NA; V gene: TRBV25-1; CDR3 DNA: TGTGCCAGCAGTCCTTCCCGGGGGGGGAACACTGAAGCTTTCTTT; CDR3 protein: CASSPSRGGNTEAFF
J gene: TRBJ2-2; D gene: TRBD2; clone size: NA; V gene: TRBV19; CDR3 DNA: TGTGCCAGTAGTGGACTAGGGTGGACCGGGGAGCTGTTTTTT; CDR3 protein: CASSGLGWTGELFF
J gene: TRBJ2-2; D gene: NA; clone size: NA; V gene: TRBV4-2; CDR3 DNA: TGTGCCAGCAGCCGAGACGGGGGCACCGGGGAGCTGTTTTTT; CDR3 protein: CASSRDGGTGELFF
J gene: TRBJ1-3; D gene: TRBD1; clone size: NA; V gene: TRBV6-1; CDR3 DNA: TGTGCCAGCAGGGAGGGGGCGTTCGCTGGAAACACCATATATTTT; CDR3 protein: CASREGAFAGNTIYF
J gene: TRBJ1-1; D gene: TRBD1; clone size: NA; V gene: TRBV28; CDR3 DNA: TGTGCCAGCACCGCCCAGTGGGGACAGGGGTTTACCCTGAACACTGAAGCTTTCTTT; CDR3 protein: CASTAQWGQGFTLNTEAFF
J gene: TRBJ2-3; D gene: NA; clone size: once; V gene: TRBV6-1; CDR3 DNA: TGTGCCAGCAGTGAAACAAGGGAGGATACGCAGTATTTT; CDR3 protein: CASSETREDTQYF
J gene: TRBJ1-5; D gene: NA; clone size: few; V gene: TRBV19; CDR3 DNA: TGTGCCAGTAGTAGGAGCGGAGAAGGGCCCCAGCATTTT; CDR3 protein: CASSRSGEGPQHF
J gene: TRBJ1-1; D gene: TRBD1; clone size: NA; V gene: TRBV10-3; CDR3 DNA: TGTGCCATCATAGTTCGTGGCGACAGGGGAAAGGGGAACACTGAAGCTTTCTTT; CDR3 protein: CAIIVRGDRGKGNTEAFF
J gene: TRBJ2-2; D gene: NA; clone size: few; V gene: TRBV7-3; CDR3 DNA: TGTGCCAGCAGCAGGGAGTCCGGGGAGCTGTTTTTT; CDR3 protein: CASSRESGELFF
J gene: TRBJ2-7; D gene: TRBD2; clone size: NA; V gene: TRBV12-5; CDR3 DNA: TGTGCTAGTGGTTCCCCGGGAGGCGAGCAGTACTTC; CDR3 protein: CASGSPGGEQYF
J gene: TRBJ2-7; D gene: NA; clone size: once; V gene: TRBV10-3; CDR3 DNA: TGTGCCAGCGGCCGGGACAACGAGCAGTACTTC; CDR3 protein: CASGRDNEQYF
J gene: TRBJ2-7; D gene: TRBD2; clone size: NA; V gene: TRBV2; CDR3 DNA: TGTGCCAGCAGAAACCGGGACTACTCCTACGAGCAGTACTTC; CDR3 protein: CASRNRDYSYEQYF
J gene: TRBJ2-1; D gene: TRBD2; clone size: NA; V gene: TRBV19; CDR3 DNA: TGTGCCAGTAGTATTCTGGGCGGGAGAAGCTACAATGAGCAGTTCTTC; CDR3 protein: CASSILGGRSYNEQFF
J gene: TRBJ2-5; D gene: TRBD2; clone size: NA; V gene: TRBV28; CDR3 DNA: TGTGCCAGCAGTCCGACGTGGACTAGCGTACAAGAGACCCAGTACTTC; CDR3 protein: CASSPTWTSVQETQYF
J gene: TRBJ2-1; D gene: TRBD1; clone size: NA; V gene: TRBV7-6; CDR3 DNA: TGTGCCAGCAGCTTAGGACAGGGCAATGAGCAGTTCTTC; CDR3 protein: CASSLGQGNEQFF
J gene: TRBJ2-2; D gene: NA; clone size: NA; V gene: TRBV6-5; CDR3 DNA: TGTGCCAGCAGCTGGAGATTCACCGGGGAGCTGTTTTTT; CDR3 protein: CASSWRFTGELFF
J gene: TRBJ1-2; D gene: TRBD1; clone size: NA; V gene: TRBV28; CDR3 DNA: TGTGCCAGCAGGGCCGGGACAGCTAACTATGGCTACACCTTC; CDR3 protein: CASRAGTANYGYTF
J gene: TRBJ2-7; D gene: NA; clone size: NA; V gene: TRBV9; CDR3 DNA: TGTGCCAGCAGCGTAGGACAAGAATTACCCTACGAGCAGTACTTC; CDR3 protein: CASSVGQELPYEQYF
J gene: TRBJ1-2; D gene: NA; clone size: NA; V gene: TRBV6-5; CDR3 DNA: TGTGCCAGCAGTCCCCGGACAGTTACTAACTATGGCTACACCTTC; CDR3 protein: CASSPRTVTNYGYTF
J gene: TRBJ2-2; D gene: NA; clone size: NA; V gene: TRBV5-4; CDR3 DNA: TGTGCCAGCAGCTACGGGACCGGGGAGCTGTTTTTT; CDR3 protein: CASSYGTGELFF
J gene: TRBJ2-7; D gene: NA; clone size: NA; V gene: TRBV15; CDR3 DNA: TGTGCCACCAGCAGCGGGAGCCCCTACGAGCAGTACTTC; CDR3 protein: CATSSGSPYEQYF
J gene: TRBJ2-7; D gene: NA; clone size: few; V gene: TRBV12-2; CDR3 DNA: TGTGCAAGTCGCTTAGGACTAGCGGGAGGTCGGGAGCAGTACTTC; CDR3 protein: CASRLGLAGGREQYF
J gene: TRBJ2-7; D gene: TRBD2; clone size: NA; V gene: TRBV5-4; CDR3 DNA: TGTGCCAGCAGCCCGACTAGCGGGAGCTCCTACGAGCAGTACTTC; CDR3 protein: CASSPTSGSSYEQYF
J gene: TRBJ2-7; D gene: NA; clone size: NA; V gene: TRBV4-1; CDR3 DNA: TGCGCCAGCAGCCAAACCTTAACAGGTTCCTACGAGCAGTACTTC; CDR3 protein: CASSQTLTGSYEQYF
J gene: TRBJ2-4; D gene: TRBD2; clone size: NA; V gene: TRBV27; CDR3 DNA: TGTGCCAGCAGGCTAGCGGGAGGGCCGTTGGGAAACATTCAGTACTTC; CDR3 protein: CASRLAGGPLGNIQYF
J gene: TRBJ2-7; D gene: TRBD1; clone size: NA; V gene: TRBV5-1; CDR3 DNA: TGCGCCAGCAGCTTCGGAGACAGGGGGTACGAGCAGTACTTC; CDR3 protein: CASSFGDRGYEQYF
J gene: TRBJ1-5; D gene: NA; clone size: NA; V gene: TRBV30; CDR3 DNA: TGTGCCTGGAGTGTAAGGGGGGCGGGAGGCAATCAGCCCCAGCATTTT; CDR3 protein: CAWSVRGAGGNQPQHF
J gene: TRBJ2-2; D gene: TRBD2; clone size: NA; V gene: TRBV7-2; CDR3 DNA: TGTGCCAGCAGCTTAGATCTCCTAGCGGCCGGGGAGCTGTTTTTT; CDR3 protein: CASSLDLLAAGELFF
J gene: TRBJ2-4; D gene: NA; clone size: NA; V gene: TRBV5-1; CDR3 DNA: TGCGCCAGCAGCTCTACGGGAGTTAAAAACATTCAGTACTTC; CDR3 protein: CASSSTGVKNIQYF
J gene: TRBJ2-2; D gene: NA; clone size: NA; V gene: TRBV5-6; CDR3 DNA: TGTGCCAGCAGCTTGTACGGTACCGGGGAGCTGTTTTTT; CDR3 protein: CASSLYGTGELFF
J gene: TRBJ1-2; D gene: NA; clone size: few; V gene: TRBV5-6; CDR3 DNA: TGTGCCAGCAGCTTGGGACAGTCCTATGGCTACACCTTC; CDR3 protein: CASSLGQSYGYTF
J gene: TRBJ1-6; D gene: NA; clone size: NA; V gene: TRBV7-2; CDR3 DNA: TGTGCCAGCAGCTTAGTTCCGTTCTCCTATAATTCACCCCTCCACTTT; CDR3 protein: CASSLVPFSYNSPLHF
J gene: TRBJ1-1; D gene: NA; clone size: NA; V gene: TRBV7-2; CDR3 DNA: TGTGCCAGCAGCCCGCGACAAGGGAACACTGAAGCTTTCTTT; CDR3 protein: CASSPRQGNTEAFF
J gene: TRBJ2-6; D gene: TRBD1; clone size: few; V gene: TRBV2; CDR3 DNA: TGTGCCAGTACAGGGGCCGGGGCCAACGTCCTGACTTTC; CDR3 protein: CASTGAGANVLTF